The source of this T cell receptor (beta chain) is a study of shared T cell receptors in the human thymus. This clone was picked up one time. The data were produced by immunoSEQ multiplex PCR, yet TCRdb's version contains in-frame clones alone and is incomplete. The sample yields approximately 660,000 clones, approximately 88% seen once. These records were also assigned to another study, of human thymus T cells. From that second work: Congenital heart defects were the reason for the corrective surgery that the donors, healthy Finnish infants, were having. Resections from corrective heart surgery provided thymus tissue. Thymic and blood repertoires showed apparently biased V and J gene usage. Highly overlapping thymic repertoires in unrelated individuals were reported by related research.

The receptor's source is a boy in the first two years of life with a congenital heart defect. The sample comprised thymocytes.

CDR3 sequence reads: CASSALGEVGYTF. The CDR3 nucleotides read TGTGCCAGCAGTGCCTTGGGAGAGGTAGGCTACACCTTC. V gene TRBV28 combines with J gene TRBJ1-2; no reliable D call. Trimming stripped 5 bases from V and 8 bases from J, with 15 bases between. Germline CDR1 MDHEN, CDR2 SYDVKM. The CDR3 is made up of 13 amino acids.